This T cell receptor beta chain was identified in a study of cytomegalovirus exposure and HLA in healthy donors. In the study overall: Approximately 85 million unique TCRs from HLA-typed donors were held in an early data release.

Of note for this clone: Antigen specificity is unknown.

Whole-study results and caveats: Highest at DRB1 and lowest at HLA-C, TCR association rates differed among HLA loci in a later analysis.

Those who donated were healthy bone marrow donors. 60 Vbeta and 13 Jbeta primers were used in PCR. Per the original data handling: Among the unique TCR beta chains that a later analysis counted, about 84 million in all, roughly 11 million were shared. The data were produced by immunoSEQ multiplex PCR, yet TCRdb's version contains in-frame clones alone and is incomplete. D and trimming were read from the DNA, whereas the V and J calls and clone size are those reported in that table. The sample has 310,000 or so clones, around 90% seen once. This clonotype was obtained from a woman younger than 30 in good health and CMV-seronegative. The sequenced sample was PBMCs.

The DNA for the CDR3 is TGTGCCAGCTCACCAGCGCCCACTGAAGCTTTCTTT. Protein product: CASSPAPTEAFF. The rearrangement joins TRBV18 to TRBJ1-1; D is uncertain. Trimming took 2 bases from V and 4 from J, leaving 5 bases between them. CDR1 and CDR2 (germline): KGHSH, LQKENI. The CDR3 length is 12 residues.